The sample holds one count of the clone carrying this TCR beta chain. Original processing methods: From reference gene primer amplification, estimates of nucleated cell counts were derived. Generated by immunoSEQ multiplex PCR, the TCRdb table keeps only in-frame clones and is missing some. The V and J calls and the clone size are those of that table, but D and trimming were determined from the DNA. The sample records under 200,000 clones, 90% to 95% being singletons. This entry belongs to a study of blood T cell repertoires in COVID-19. Background on the study: From the United States, Italy and Spain came samples of acute and convalescent COVID-19. T cells, B-cell-depleted T cells, or PBMCs supplied cDNA or gDNA.

Trimming stripped 8 bases from V and 3 bases from J, with 14 bases between. This CDR3 contains 13 residues. Germline V lookup: CDR1 LNHDA, CDR2 SQIVND (reference sequence). This receptor was obtained from a man aged 45-60 years with acute or convalescent COVID-19. V gene TRBV19 combines with J gene TRBJ2-7; D is possibly TRBD2 (5 bases). Sequencing was carried out using peripheral blood. The CDR3 spells CASSGEYGYEQYF. The CDR3, as DNA: TGTGCCAGTTCCGGGGAGTACGGCTACGAGCAGTACTTC. Drawing the rest from reference TRBV19 and TRBJ2-7, the complete variable domain is DGGITQSPKYLFRKEGQNVTLSCEQNLNHDAMYWYRQDPGQGLRLIYYSQIVNDFQKGDIAEGYSVSREKKESFPLTVTSAQKNPTAFYLCASSGEYGYEQYFGPGTRLTVT.